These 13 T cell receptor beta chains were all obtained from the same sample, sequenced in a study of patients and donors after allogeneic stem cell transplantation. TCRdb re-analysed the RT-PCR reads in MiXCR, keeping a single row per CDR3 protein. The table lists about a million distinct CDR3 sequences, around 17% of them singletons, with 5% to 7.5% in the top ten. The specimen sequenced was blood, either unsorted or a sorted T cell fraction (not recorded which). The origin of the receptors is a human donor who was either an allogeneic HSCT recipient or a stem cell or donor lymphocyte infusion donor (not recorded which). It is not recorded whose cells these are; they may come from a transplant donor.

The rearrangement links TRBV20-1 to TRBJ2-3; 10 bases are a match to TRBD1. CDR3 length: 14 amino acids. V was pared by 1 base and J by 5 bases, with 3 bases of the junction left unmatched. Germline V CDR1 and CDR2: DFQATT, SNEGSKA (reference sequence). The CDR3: CSARVDRGIDTQYF. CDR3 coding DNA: TGCAGTGCTAGAGTGGACAGGGGGATAGATACGCAGTATTTT.

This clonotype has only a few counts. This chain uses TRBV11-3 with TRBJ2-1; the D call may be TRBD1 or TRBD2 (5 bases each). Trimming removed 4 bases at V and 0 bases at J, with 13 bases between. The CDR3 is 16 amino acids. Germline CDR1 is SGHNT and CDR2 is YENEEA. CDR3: CASSSDRGPSYNEQFF. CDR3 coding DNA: TGTGCCAGCAGCTCGGACCGGGGCCCCTCCTACAATGAGCAGTTCTTC.

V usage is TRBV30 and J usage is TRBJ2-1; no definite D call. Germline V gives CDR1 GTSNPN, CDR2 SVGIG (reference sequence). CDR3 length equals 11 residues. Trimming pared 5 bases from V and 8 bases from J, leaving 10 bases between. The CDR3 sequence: CAWENGDEQFF. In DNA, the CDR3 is TGTGCCTGGGAAAATGGAGATGAGCAGTTCTTC.

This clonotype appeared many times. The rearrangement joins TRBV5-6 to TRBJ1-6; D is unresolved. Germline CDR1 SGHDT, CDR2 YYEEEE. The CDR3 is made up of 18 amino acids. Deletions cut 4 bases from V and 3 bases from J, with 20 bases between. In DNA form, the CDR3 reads TGTGCCAGCAGCCGCGGCAAACCAAAGCATAACTATAATTCACCCCTCCACTTT. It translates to CASSRGKPKHNYNSPLHF. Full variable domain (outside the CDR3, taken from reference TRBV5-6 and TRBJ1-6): DAGVTQSPTHLIKTRGQQVTLRCSPKSGHDTVSWYQQALGQGPQFIFQYYEEEERQRGNFPDRFSGHQFPNYSSELNVNALLLGDSALYLCASSRGKPKHNYNSPLHFGNGTRLTVT.

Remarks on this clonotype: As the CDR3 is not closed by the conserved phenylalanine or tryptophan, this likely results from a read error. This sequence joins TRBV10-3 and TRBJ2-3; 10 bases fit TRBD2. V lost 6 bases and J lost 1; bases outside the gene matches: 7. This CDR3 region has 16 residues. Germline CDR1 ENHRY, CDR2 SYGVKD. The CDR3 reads CAISRLAGGGTDTQYL. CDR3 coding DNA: TGTGCCATCAGCCGCTTAGCGGGAGGAGGCACAGATACGCAGTATCTT.

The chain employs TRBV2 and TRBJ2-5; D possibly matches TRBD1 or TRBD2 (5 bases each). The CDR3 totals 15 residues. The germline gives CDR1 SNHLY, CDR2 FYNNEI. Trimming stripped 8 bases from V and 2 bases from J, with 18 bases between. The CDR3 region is CASARDGKRQETQYF. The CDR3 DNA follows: TGTGCCAGCGCGAGGGACGGAAAACGACAAGAGACCCAGTACTTC.

The CDR3 reads CATSDLSGIQETQYF. The CDR3 bases are TGTGCCACCAGTGACCTTAGCGGGATCCAAGAGACCCAGTACTTC. J is TRBJ2-5 and V is TRBV24-1; 8 bases are shared with TRBD2. V lost 4 bases and J lost 1; bases outside the gene matches: 4. The CDR3 is 15 amino acids. Germline CDR1 and CDR2: KGHDR and SFDVKD.

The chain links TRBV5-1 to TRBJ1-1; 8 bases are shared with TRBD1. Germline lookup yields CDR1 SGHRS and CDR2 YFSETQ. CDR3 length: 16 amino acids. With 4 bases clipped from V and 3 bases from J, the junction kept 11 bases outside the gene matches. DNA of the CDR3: TGCGCCAGCAGCCGGACCAGGGGGCGCTTGGACACTGAAGCTTTCTTT. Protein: CASSRTRGRLDTEAFF.

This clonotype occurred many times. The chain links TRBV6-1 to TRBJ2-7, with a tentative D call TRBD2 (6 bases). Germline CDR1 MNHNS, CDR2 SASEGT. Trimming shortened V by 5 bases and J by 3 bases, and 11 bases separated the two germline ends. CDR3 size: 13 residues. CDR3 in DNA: TGTGCCAGCAGTAAGGGACTGATCTACGAGCAGTACTTC. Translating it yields CASSKGLIYEQYF.

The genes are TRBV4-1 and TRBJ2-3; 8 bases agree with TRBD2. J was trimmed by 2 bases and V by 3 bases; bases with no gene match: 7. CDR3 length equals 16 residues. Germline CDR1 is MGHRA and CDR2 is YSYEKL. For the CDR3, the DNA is TGCGCCAGCAGCCATGAACTAGCGGCGAACACAGATACGCAGTATTTT. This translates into CASSHELAANTDTQYF.

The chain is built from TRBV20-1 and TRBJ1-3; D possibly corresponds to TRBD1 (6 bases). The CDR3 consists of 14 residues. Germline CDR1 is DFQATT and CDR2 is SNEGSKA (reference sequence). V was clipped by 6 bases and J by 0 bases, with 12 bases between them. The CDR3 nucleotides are TGCAGTGCCAAAGGGACAAGCTCTGGAAACACCATATATTTT. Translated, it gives CSAKGTSSGNTIYF.

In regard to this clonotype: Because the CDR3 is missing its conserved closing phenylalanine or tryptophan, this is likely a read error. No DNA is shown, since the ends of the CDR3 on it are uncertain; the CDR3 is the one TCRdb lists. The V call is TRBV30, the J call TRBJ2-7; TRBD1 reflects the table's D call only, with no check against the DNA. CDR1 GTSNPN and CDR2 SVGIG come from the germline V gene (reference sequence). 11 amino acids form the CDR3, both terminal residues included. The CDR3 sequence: CAWLRPVTVNL.

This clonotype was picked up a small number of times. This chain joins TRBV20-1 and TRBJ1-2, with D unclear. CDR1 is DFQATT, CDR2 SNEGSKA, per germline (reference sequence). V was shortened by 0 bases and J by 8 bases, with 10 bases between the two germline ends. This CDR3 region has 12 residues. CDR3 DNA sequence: TGCAGTGCTAGAGAAGCCAGAGGAGGCTACACCTTC. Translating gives CSAREARGGYTF.